This TCR beta chain was captured in a study of T cell responses to AZD1222 COVID-19 vaccine. Turning to the study itself: It was second doses at about 4 or about 12 weeks that were pooled. Whole-study results and caveats: Most donors were white British and more were female, and clonal diversity was possibly underestimated. Every sample of the repertoires postdated the peak T cell response. Only a handful of AZD1222 recipients were seropositive at baseline.

Worth noting for this clone: The antigen is not known. The sample holds other DNA sequences that translate to the same CDR3.

The table came from immunoSEQ multiplex PCR; TCRdb's copy has only in-frame clones and leaves some out. Seen here are roughly 120,000 clones, about 85% observed once, and the top ten hold around 2.4%. V gave up 2 bases and J gave up 6 bases, with 8 bases separating them. Germline V gene data show CDR1 as MNHEY and CDR2 as SMNVEV (reference sequence). CDR3 length equals 13 residues. The sample was peripheral blood, taken on day 0 of AZD1222 vaccination. The TCR was taken from an adult in good health. The gene calls are TRBV27 and TRBJ1-5; D is uncertain. CDR3 sequence: CASSLREGQPQHF. CDR3 in DNA: TGTGCCAGCAGTTTAAGGGAGGGTCAGCCCCAGCATTTT.